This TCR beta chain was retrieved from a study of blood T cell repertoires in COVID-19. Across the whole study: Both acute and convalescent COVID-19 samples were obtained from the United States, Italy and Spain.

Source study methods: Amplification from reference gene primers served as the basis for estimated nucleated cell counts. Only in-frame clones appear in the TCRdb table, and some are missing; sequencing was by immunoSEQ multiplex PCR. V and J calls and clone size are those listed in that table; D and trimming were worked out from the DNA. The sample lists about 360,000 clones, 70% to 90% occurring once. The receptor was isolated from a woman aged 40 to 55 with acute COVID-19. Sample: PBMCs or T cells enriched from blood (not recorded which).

Here the CDR3 reads CASSHLPGTSGGYEQYF. The CDR3 DNA reads as TGTGCCAGCAGCCACCTTCCAGGGACTAGCGGGGGCTACGAGCAGTACTTC. This sequence joins TRBV3-1 (or the pseudogene TRBV3-2) and TRBJ2-7; 14 bases align to TRBD2. The CDR3 is 17 amino acids. V gave up 3 bases and J gave up 3 bases; unmatched junction bases: 7. The germline gives CDR1 LGHDT, CDR2 YNNKEL (reference sequence).